This T cell receptor (beta chain) is drawn from a study of blood T cells in healthy people across ages. Primed by a sample-barcoded 5' primer and a J-beta primer mix, a second PCR proceeded for roughly 6 to 12 cycles. From the 5' RACE reads, TCRdb called clonotypes with MiXCR, one entry per CDR3 protein. This sample has roughly 1.5 million distinct CDR3 sequences, with about 45% found just once. Per sample, extraction of total RNA gave at least 5 micrograms in every case. The germline V gene has CDR1 DFQATT and CDR2 SNEGSKA (reference sequence). This CDR3 is 12 amino acids long. The germline V and J ends were trimmed by 6 bases and 3 bases, with 12 bases remaining between them.

The source of this sequence is a woman aged 18-29 years in good health. Sequenced sample: blood. V and J are TRBV20-1 and TRBJ2-7; the D is unclear. The CDR3 DNA is TGCAGTGCCACCCGGGCCCGCTACGAGCAGTACTTC. Translation: CSATRARYEQYF.